The 16 T cell receptor beta chains listed next were all sequenced from one sample in a study of cytomegalovirus exposure and HLA in healthy donors. Use of 60 Vbeta and 13 Jbeta primers characterized the PCR. Sequenced by immunoSEQ multiplex PCR; TCRdb stores in-frame clones only, minus some. The sample includes about 190,000 clones, 81% seen only once; the top ten take less than 4.5%. The specimen was PBMCs. Source of these receptors: a man aged 45-60 years in good health and CMV-seronegative.

The chain combines TRBV7-9 with TRBJ1-1; a weak D match, TRBD1 (5 bases). V shed 1 base and J shed 3 bases, with 21 bases lying between them. The CDR3 length is 18 residues. Germline CDR1 SEHNR, CDR2 FQNEAQ (reference sequence). CDR3 in DNA: TGTGCCAGCAGCTTAGAAGGAGCCAGGGTTAAACGATACACTGAAGCTTTCTTT. Its protein product is CASSLEGARVKRYTEAFF.

The V and J genes are TRBV7-6 and TRBJ2-1; D possibly corresponds to TRBD2 (5 bases). The CDR3 has 16 amino acids. With 4 bases removed from V and 8 bases from J, the gap between germline ends came to 21 bases. The germline V gene encodes CDR1 SGHVS and CDR2 FNYEAQ. The CDR3 sequence is CASSYSRGAGFHEQFF. Here the CDR3 DNA reads TGTGCCAGCAGCTATAGCCGGGGAGCAGGTTTCCATGAGCAGTTCTTC.

This rearrangement joins TRBV15 to TRBJ2-2; 8 bases are shared with TRBD2. The CDR3 runs to 19 residues. The V gene's germline CDR1 is LNHNV and CDR2 YYDKDF (reference sequence). V shed 3 bases and J 2 bases; nucleotides not matched to a gene: 14. The CDR3 DNA reads TGTGCCACCAGCAGGGAGGGTTCTAGCGGGTTCCGTAACACCGGGGAGCTGTTTTTT. It codes for CATSREGSSGFRNTGELFF.

Turning to this clone: Other DNA sequences in the sample encode the same CDR3. The rearrangement links TRBV7-2 to TRBJ1-5; D gene unclear. This CDR3 is 12 amino acids long. The V gene's germline CDR1 is SGHTA and CDR2 FQGNSA. Trimming removed 5 bases from V and 1 base from J, with 3 bases in between. CDR3: CASSLSNQPQHF. CDR3 in DNA: TGTGCCAGCAGCCTAAGCAATCAGCCCCAGCATTTT.

This chain uses TRBV5-6 with TRBJ2-7; D is perhaps TRBD1 (5 bases). Germline V lookup: CDR1 SGHDT, CDR2 YYEEEE. V lost 4 bases and J 1 base, leaving 12 bases between the germline ends. CDR3 length: 14 amino acids. CDR3 nucleotide sequence: TGTGCCAGCAGCGCAACGACAGAGTCCTACGAGCAGTACTTC. Translation gives CASSATTESYEQYF. The full variable domain, rest sourced from reference TRBV5-6 and TRBJ2-7, is DAGVTQSPTHLIKTRGQQVTLRCSPKSGHDTVSWYQQALGQGPQFIFQYYEEEERQRGNFPDRFSGHQFPNYSSELNVNALLLGDSALYLCASSATTESYEQYFGPGTRLTVT.

DNA for the CDR3: TGTGCCAGCAGCCCCACGCCCGGGACAGTGAAGGAGCAGTACTTC. This sequence encodes CASSPTPGTVKEQYF. This rearrangement joins TRBV7-3 to TRBJ2-7, with TRBD1 matching over 7 bases. Germline CDR1 reads SGHTA; CDR2 reads FQGTGA. The CDR3 runs 15 residues. V shed 5 bases and J 7 bases; nucleotides not matched to a gene: 14.

This chain uses TRBV10-2 with TRBJ2-7; unclear D gene. V was cut by 3 bases and J by 6 bases, with 6 bases left in between. There are 11 residues in the CDR3. Germline values: CDR1 WSHSY, CDR2 SAAADI. In DNA form, the CDR3 reads TGCGCCAGCAGTGACTCGGGCGAGCAGTACTTC. Amino acids: CASSDSGEQYF.

This clone was counted only a few times. The chain combines TRBV19 with TRBJ1-5; TRBD1 matches at 11 bases. The CDR3 runs to 14 residues. V lost 7 bases, J lost 6 bases, and 5 bases stayed unmatched. Germline lookup yields CDR1 LNHDA and CDR2 SQIVND (reference sequence). The DNA for the CDR3 is TGTGCCAGTAAAACCGGGACAGGGGGTCAGCCCCAGCATTTT. Translated, it gives CASKTGTGGQPQHF.

The rearrangement uses TRBV11-2 and TRBJ2-3, with TRBD2 matching over 9 bases. V shed 1 base and J 1 base; nucleotides not matched to a gene: 0. This CDR3 contains 15 residues. CDR1 is SGHAT and CDR2 is FQNNGV in the germline V gene. In DNA, the CDR3 is TGTGCCAGCAGCTTAGGCGGGGGGGGCACAGATACGCAGTATTTT. Amino acid sequence: CASSLGGGGTDTQYF.

The gene calls are TRBV9 and TRBJ1-6, with D possibly being TRBD1 (6 bases). Trimming stripped 0 bases from V and 5 bases from J, with 9 bases between. CDR1 is SGDLS, CDR2 YYNGEE, per germline. The CDR3 is 15 residues long. CDR3 in DNA: TGTGCCAGCAGCGTAGAAGGGACAAATAATTCACCCCTCCACTTT. Its translation: CASSVEGTNNSPLHF.

The chain couples TRBV7-9 to TRBJ2-3, with 8 nucleotides matching TRBD2. V lost 11 bases to trimming and J lost 5 bases; unmatched junction nucleotides: 6. The length of the CDR3 is 12 residues. Looked up from germline, CDR1 is SEHNR and CDR2 is FQNEAQ (reference sequence). CDR3 sequence: CAGRGGLDTQYF. The CDR3 DNA sequence: TGTGCCGGCCGGGGGGGCCTAGATACGCAGTATTTT.

This rearrangement joins TRBV7-9 to TRBJ2-3; 8 nucleotides match TRBD2. The CDR3 is 17 amino acids. Germline values: CDR1 SEHNR, CDR2 FQNEAQ (reference sequence). Germline trimming cut 1 base from V and 9 bases from J; bases unmatched to any gene: 15. CDR3 coding DNA: TGTGCCAGCAGCTTAGAGGGTAGCGGGGTTACGCCACGGACGCAGTATTTT. Protein sequence: CASSLEGSGVTPRTQYF. The full variable domain, in which reference TRBV7-9 and TRBJ2-3 provide the parts outside the CDR3, is DTGVSQNPRHKITKRGQNVTFRCDPISEHNRLYWYRQTLGQGPEFLTYFQNEAQLEKSRLLSDRFSAERPKGSFSTLEIQRTEQGDSAMYLCASSLEGSGVTPRTQYFGPGTRLTVL.

The chain has TRBV6-5 and TRBJ2-7; TRBD2 might be the D (6 bases). V was pared by 4 bases and J by 8 bases, with 18 bases between. CDR1 and CDR2 from the germline V gene are MNHEY and SVGAGI. This CDR3 spans 14 amino acids. CDR3 nucleotides: TGTGCCAGCAGTTCACGGGACTTGACCGCCAAGCAGTACTTC. Its protein is CASSSRDLTAKQYF.

The chain is built from TRBV4-1 and TRBJ1-2, with 7 bases fitting TRBD1. This CDR3 has 16 residues. The germline gives CDR1 MGHRA, CDR2 YSYEKL. V trimming: 0 bases; J trimming: 4 bases; junction bases outside the gene matches: 8. CDR3 nucleotides: TGCGCCAGCAGCCAAGAGGGAACAGGGGTTAGCTATGGCTACACCTTC. It encodes CASSQEGTGVSYGYTF.

This chain joins TRBV6-6 and TRBJ1-4; D might be TRBD1 (5 bases). The germline CDR1 and CDR2 sequences are MNHNY and SVGAGI (reference sequence). With 4 bases removed from V and 8 bases from J, the gap between germline ends came to 14 bases. The length of the CDR3 is 14 residues. In DNA, the CDR3 is TGTGCCAGCAGTTTTCAGGGAGGAAGAGAAAAACTGTTTTTT. This gives the protein CASSFQGGREKLFF.

J is TRBJ2-3 and V is TRBV6-5; D may be TRBD2 (5 bases). The CDR3 totals 13 residues. The germline V gene encodes CDR1 MNHEY and CDR2 SVGAGI. Trimming took 5 bases from V and 6 from J, leaving 12 bases between them. CDR3 in DNA: TGTGCCAGCAGTGCCGGGAATCGGGATACGCAGTATTTT. It translates to CASSAGNRDTQYF.